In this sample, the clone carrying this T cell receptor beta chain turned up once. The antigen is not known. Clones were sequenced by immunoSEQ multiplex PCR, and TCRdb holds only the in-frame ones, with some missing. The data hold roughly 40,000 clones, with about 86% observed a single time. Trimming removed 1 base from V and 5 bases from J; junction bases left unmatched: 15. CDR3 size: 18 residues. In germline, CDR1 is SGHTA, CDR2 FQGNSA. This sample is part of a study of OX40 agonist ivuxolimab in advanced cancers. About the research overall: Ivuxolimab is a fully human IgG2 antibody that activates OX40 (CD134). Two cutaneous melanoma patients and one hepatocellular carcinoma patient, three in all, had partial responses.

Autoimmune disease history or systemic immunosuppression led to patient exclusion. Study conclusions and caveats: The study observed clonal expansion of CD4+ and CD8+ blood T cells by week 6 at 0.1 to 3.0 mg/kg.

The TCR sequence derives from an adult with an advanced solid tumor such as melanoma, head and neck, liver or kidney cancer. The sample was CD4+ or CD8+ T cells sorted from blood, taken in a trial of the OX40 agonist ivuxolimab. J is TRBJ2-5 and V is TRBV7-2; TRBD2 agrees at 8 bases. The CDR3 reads CASSLEGWSGGGWETQYF. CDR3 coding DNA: TGTGCCAGCAGCTTAGAAGGTTGGAGCGGGGGAGGGTGGGAGACCCAGTACTTC. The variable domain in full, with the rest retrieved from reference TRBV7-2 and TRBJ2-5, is GAGVSQSPSNKVTEKGKDVELRCDPISGHTALYWYRQSLGQGLEFLIYFQGNSAPDKSGLPSDRFSAERTGGSVSTLTIQRTQQEDSAVYLCASSLEGWSGGGWETQYFGPGTRLLVL.